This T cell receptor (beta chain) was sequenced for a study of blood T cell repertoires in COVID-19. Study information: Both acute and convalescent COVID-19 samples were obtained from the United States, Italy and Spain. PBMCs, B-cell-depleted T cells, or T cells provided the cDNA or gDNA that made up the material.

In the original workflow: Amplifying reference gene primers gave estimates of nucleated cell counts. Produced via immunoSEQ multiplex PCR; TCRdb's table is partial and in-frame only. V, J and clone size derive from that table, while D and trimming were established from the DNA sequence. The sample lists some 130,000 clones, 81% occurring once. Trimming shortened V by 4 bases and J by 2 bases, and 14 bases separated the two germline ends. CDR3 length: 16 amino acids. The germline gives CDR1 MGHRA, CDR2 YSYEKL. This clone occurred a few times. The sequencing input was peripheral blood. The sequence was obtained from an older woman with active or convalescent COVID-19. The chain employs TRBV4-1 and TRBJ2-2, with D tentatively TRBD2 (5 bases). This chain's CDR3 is CASSRNPGINTGELFF. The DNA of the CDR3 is TGCGCCAGCAGCCGTAATCCGGGGATAAACACCGGGGAGCTGTTTTTT.